This T cell receptor (beta chain) came from a study of T cell repertoires in cytomegalovirus infection. For the study at large: Indications of both CMV infection and matching HLA type were provided by public TCR beta signatures.

TCRdb ran MiXCR on the reads and lists one entry per CDR3 protein. The sample yields more than 400,000 distinct CDR3 sequences, approximately 26% seen once. Deletions cut 1 base from V and 2 bases from J, with 6 bases between. The CDR3 extends over 14 amino acids. V and J are TRBV12-3 or TRBV12-4 and TRBJ1-3; no definite D call. Sequencing input: PBMCs. This sequence originates from a human donor in good health (CMV status not recorded). Some clones in this sample may be carry-over from other donors' samples. CDR3 DNA sequence: TGTGCCAGCAGTTTAGGGAGACCTGGAAACACCATATATTTT. Amino acid sequence: CASSLGRPGNTIYF.